This TCR beta chain was found in a study of cytomegalovirus exposure and HLA in healthy donors. CDR1 SGHTA and CDR2 FQGNSA come from the germline V gene. With V trimmed by 3 bases and J by 5 bases, 7 bases remained unmatched. CDR3 length equals 16 residues. In the PCR, 60 Vbeta and 13 Jbeta primers were used. Profiled with immunoSEQ multiplex PCR; TCRdb holds only in-frame clones, not every one. The sample has some 200,000 clones, around 80% seen once. About this clone itself: Its cognate antigen is unknown.

General observations from the study: 87-base-pair reads could not separate some V segments, including TRBV6-2 and TRBV6-3. TCR beta chain V- and J-gene trimming was linked, in a later analysis, to a missense variant in DCLRE1C.

This sequence was found in a woman aged 60-75 years in good health and CMV-seropositive. V is TRBV7-2 and J is TRBJ1-6; 7 nucleotides agree with TRBD1. The specimen was PBMCs. As DNA, the CDR3 is TGTGCCAGCAGCTTCGGACAGGCAATGGATAATTCACCCCTCCACTTT. This encodes CASSFGQAMDNSPLHF. Full variable domain (missing parts from reference TRBV7-2 and TRBJ1-6): GAGVSQSPSNKVTEKGKDVELRCDPISGHTALYWYRQSLGQGLEFLIYFQGNSAPDKSGLPSDRFSAERTGGSVSTLTIQRTQQEDSAVYLCASSFGQAMDNSPLHFGNGTRLTVT.